Presented here are 21 T cell receptor beta chains from one specimen sequenced in a study of blood T cell repertoires in COVID-19. The protocol was immunoSEQ multiplex PCR, while the TCRdb copy is restricted to in-frame clones and leaves out a portion. Of 250,000 or so clones in the sample, approximately 89% are singletons; the top ten hold over 2%. The sample was PBMCs or T cells enriched from blood (not recorded which). The receptor source for this set is a woman in her thirties or forties with acute COVID-19.

This sequence joins TRBV19 and TRBJ1-4; D not resolved. The V gene's germline CDR1 is LNHDA and CDR2 SQIVND (reference sequence). The germline V and J ends were trimmed by 7 bases and 0 bases, with 9 bases remaining between them. The CDR3 is 14 amino acids. The CDR3 sequence is CASKQPATNEKLFF. The CDR3 DNA is TGTGCCAGTAAACAGCCTGCAACTAATGAAAAACTGTTTTTT. Based on the CDR3 plus reference TRBV19 and TRBJ1-4, the full variable domain is DGGITQSPKYLFRKEGQNVTLSCEQNLNHDAMYWYRQDPGQGLRLIYYSQIVNDFQKGDIAEGYSVSREKKESFPLTVTSAQKNPTAFYLCASKQPATNEKLFFGSGTQLSVL.

This clone appeared a few times. CDR3 bases: TGTGCCAGCAGCCCACGGGGGTGGCCGAATGAAAAACTGTTTTTT. Protein product: CASSPRGWPNEKLFF. This chain connects TRBV9 to TRBJ1-4, with D possibly TRBD1 on 5 matching bases. The CDR3 sequence is 15 residues long. The V gene's germline CDR1 is SGDLS and CDR2 YYNGEE. V was clipped by 4 bases and J by 5 bases, with 15 bases between them.

The chain combines TRBV10-3 with TRBJ2-3; D unclear. The germline gives CDR1 ENHRY, CDR2 SYGVKD. The V and J ends lost 6 bases and 1 base respectively, with 11 bases between them. The CDR3 loop spans 14 amino acids. The CDR3 region is CAIRHDTGTDTQYF. CDR3 nucleotide sequence: TGTGCCATCAGACACGACACGGGCACAGATACGCAGTATTTT.

The J gene is TRBJ2-1, the V gene TRBV20-1; a weak D match, TRBD2 (5 bases). Looked up from germline, CDR1 is DFQATT and CDR2 is SNEGSKA (reference sequence). V lost 3 bases and J lost 9, with 18 bases in between. The CDR3 is 14 residues long. CDR3 amino acids: CSASGSVMAGEQFF. CDR3 DNA: TGCAGTGCTAGTGGGTCGGTTATGGCGGGTGAGCAGTTCTTC.

The chain links TRBV5-1 to TRBJ2-6, with D possibly being TRBD2 (5 bases). V was trimmed by 4 bases and J by 0 bases, leaving 8 bases between them. The germline V gene encodes CDR1 SGHRS and CDR2 YFSETQ. CDR3 length: 15 residues. The CDR3 region is CASSRTSSGANVLTF. CDR3 nucleotide sequence: TGCGCCAGCAGCCGAACTAGCTCTGGGGCCAACGTCCTGACTTTC.

The chain recombines TRBV7-2 with TRBJ1-2, with D unresolved. The germline CDR1 and CDR2 sequences are SGHTA and FQGNSA. Trimming left V 7 bases short and J 5 bases short, with 8 bases between. There are 11 residues in the CDR3. This CDR3 is CASTAYYGYTF. The CDR3 DNA is TGTGCCAGCACCGCGTATTATGGCTACACCTTC.

V gene TRBV27 combines with J gene TRBJ1-2; TRBD1 is a possible D gene (6 bases). Trimming pared 8 bases from V and 2 bases from J, leaving 12 bases between. CDR1 and CDR2 from the germline V gene are MNHEY and SMNVEV (reference sequence). The CDR3 sequence is 13 residues long. The CDR3 spells CASSAGTNYGYTF. The CDR3 coding sequence is TGTGCCAGCTCGGCAGGGACAAACTATGGCTACACCTTC.

The gene calls are TRBV6-5 and TRBJ2-7; the match to TRBD1 covers 7 bases. This CDR3 region has 14 residues. Germline loops: CDR1 MNHEY, CDR2 SVGAGI. J was trimmed by 7 bases and V by 6 bases; bases with no gene match: 12. The DNA for the CDR3 is TGTGCCAGCAGCTCACTAGGGCTGACAGGGGAGCAGTACGTC. Translating gives CASSSLGLTGEQYV.

The CDR3 sequence is CATSDYLAGGVTGELFF. As DNA, the CDR3 is TGTGCCACCAGTGACTACTTAGCGGGAGGGGTAACCGGGGAGCTGTTTTTT. This chain links TRBV24-1 with TRBJ2-2, with 11 bases that match TRBD2. The CDR3 totals 17 residues. Germline V lookup: CDR1 KGHDR, CDR2 SFDVKD. V lost 4 bases and J lost 5; bases outside the gene matches: 8.

The chain joins TRBV19 to TRBJ2-1; D may be TRBD1 (6 bases). CDR1 and CDR2 (germline): LNHDA, SQIVND (reference sequence). The CDR3 contains 13 residues. Deletions cut 6 bases from V and 8 bases from J, with 14 bases between. The CDR3 reads CASRLQGSDEQFF. The CDR3 DNA is TGTGCCAGTAGGTTACAGGGTTCGGATGAGCAGTTCTTC.

J is TRBJ1-2 and V is TRBV5-4, with 7 bases matching TRBD1. With 3 bases clipped from V and 0 bases from J, the junction kept 14 bases outside the gene matches. From germline, CDR1 is SGHNT and CDR2 YYREEE (reference sequence). This CDR3 is 18 amino acids long. The CDR3 sequence: CASSSRDSRKFSNYGYTF. The CDR3, as DNA: TGTGCCAGCAGCTCCCGGGACAGCCGTAAGTTTTCTAACTATGGCTACACCTTC.

The CDR3 is CASRSGQGEGYTF. The CDR3 region has the DNA TGTGCCAGCAGGTCGGGACAGGGGGAGGGCTACACCTTC. This chain connects TRBV25-1 to TRBJ1-2, with 11 bases that match TRBD1. With 6 bases clipped from V and 8 bases from J, the junction kept 5 bases outside the gene matches. This CDR3 has 13 amino acids. Germline CDR1 and CDR2: MGHDK and SYGVNS.

In its sample, this clone was seen a few times. This sequence joins TRBV6-5 and TRBJ2-1; tentative D call: TRBD2 (5 bases). Germline assignment: CDR1 MNHEY and CDR2 SVGAGI. The CDR3 runs 13 residues. Deletions cut 7 bases from V and 7 bases from J, with 14 bases between. CDR3 in DNA: TGTGCCAGCACCCCACCCGCGGGTAATGAGCAGTTCTTC. It translates to CASTPPAGNEQFF.

The V gene is TRBV9, the J gene TRBJ1-2; no clear D. CDR1 SGDLS and CDR2 YYNGEE come from the germline V gene. The CDR3 is 13 residues long. V lost 4 bases and J 1 base, leaving 8 bases between the germline ends. CDR3 residues: CASSPDNNYGYTF. The CDR3 coding sequence is TGTGCCAGCAGCCCTGACAATAACTATGGCTACACCTTC.

The V call is TRBV6-2 or TRBV6-3, the J call TRBJ2-7, with 12 bases lining up with TRBD2. V lost 5 bases, J lost 6 bases, and 5 bases stayed unmatched. The CDR3 covers 14 residues. The germline CDR1 and CDR2 sequences are MNHEY and SVGEGT. The CDR3 is CASSRLAGVGEQYV. The CDR3 region has the DNA TGTGCCAGCAGTCGACTAGCGGGAGTGGGCGAGCAGTACGTC.

This clone has just one count. The chain couples TRBV7-9 to TRBJ2-7; TRBD1 agrees at 7 bases. The CDR3 is 14 residues long. Germline CDR1 reads SEHNR; CDR2 reads FQNEAQ (reference sequence). V shed 5 bases, J shed 2 bases, and the junction held 6 bases outside the gene matches. CDR3 region: CASSPRDRTYEQYF. CDR3 coding DNA: TGTGCCAGCAGCCCTCGGGACAGAACCTACGAGCAGTACTTC.

V and J are TRBV24-1 and TRBJ1-5; a weak D match, TRBD1 (6 bases). Germline V gene lookup returns CDR1 KGHDR and CDR2 SFDVKD. This CDR3 is 16 amino acids long. V was clipped by 1 base and J by 2 bases, with 11 bases between them. The CDR3 region has the DNA TGTGCCACCAGTGATTTCAGGGGCTTTGGCAATCAGCCCCAGCATTTT. Translation: CATSDFRGFGNQPQHF.

The chain uses TRBV5-4 and TRBJ2-2, with TRBD1 as a possible D gene (6 bases). The CDR3 covers 14 residues. Trimming pared 1 base from V and 4 bases from J, leaving 8 bases between. Germline V lookup: CDR1 SGHNT, CDR2 YYREEE (reference sequence). DNA of the CDR3: TGTGCCAGCAGCTTGACAGGGTTCACCGGGGAGCTGTTTTTT. Amino acids: CASSLTGFTGELFF.

This sequence joins TRBV29-1 and TRBJ2-1, with D unresolved. Trimming stripped 5 bases from V and 3 bases from J, with 5 bases between. Looked up from germline, CDR1 is SQVTM and CDR2 is ANQGSEA. CDR3 length equals 11 residues. CDR3 in amino acids: CSVLFYNEQFF. Written as DNA, the CDR3 is TGCAGCGTTCTCTTCTACAATGAGCAGTTCTTC.

This chain links TRBV29-1 with TRBJ2-3, with 7 bases matching TRBD1. Germline CDR1 SQVTM, CDR2 ANQGSEA. This CDR3 has 12 residues. The V segment lost 4 bases and the J segment 4 bases; nucleotides outside the gene matches: 2. In nucleotides, the CDR3 is TGCAGCGTTGTCCAGGGGGCAGATACGCAGTATTTT. This gives the protein CSVVQGADTQYF.

This sequence joins TRBV7-2 and TRBJ2-5, with 7 positions matching TRBD1. The CDR3 contains 15 residues. In germline, CDR1 is SGHTA, CDR2 FQGNSA. J gave up 5 bases and V 5 bases, and 11 bases lay outside the gene matches. CDR3 region: CASSASGGTAETQYF. CDR3 in DNA: TGTGCCAGCAGCGCCTCAGGGGGTACTGCGGAGACCCAGTACTTC.